Below, 27 T cell receptor beta chains from the same sample are listed, as sequenced in a study of siplizumab effects on memory and regulatory T cells (dated by TCRdb to between 2017 and 2020). The library was generated by the immunoSEQ multiplex PCR assay. The table was pulled from immuneACCESS by TCRdb, which kept in-frame rearrangements only. Such tables lose some clones; where checked, under half of the loss comes from unresolved V genes, and the rest has no known cause. This sample gives about 120,000 clones in total; approximately 94% of them show up just once. The top ten constitute roughly 1.7% of the sample. Sequenced: non-Treg CD4+ T cells sorted from blood. The cell subset or site label for this specimen denotes: FACS-sorted unstimulated CD4+ non-regulatory T cells. The receptors come from a human donor in good health.

Of note for this clone: At one boundary the junction diverges from the germline segment, which might be a read error. This chain joins TRBV5-4 and TRBJ1-3; 7 positions agree with TRBD1. This CDR3 comprises 14 residues. Germline V gene sequence: CDR1 SGHNT, CDR2 YYREEE (reference sequence). CDR3 DNA sequence: TGTGCCAGCAGTTTGGACAGGACTGGAAACACCATATATTTT. Amino acid sequence: CASSLDRTGNTIYF. The whole variable domain, remainder taken from reference TRBV5-4 and TRBJ1-3, is ETGVTQSPTHLIKTRGQQVTLRCSSQSGHNTVSWYQQALGQGPQFIFQYYREEENGRGNFPPRFSGLQFPNYSSELNVNALELDDSALYLCASSLDRTGNTIYFGEGSWLTVV.

The V gene is TRBV9, the J gene TRBJ1-2, with D possibly being TRBD1 (5 bases). V lost 0 bases and J 2 bases, leaving 8 bases between the germline ends. The CDR3 consists of 14 residues. Germline V CDR1 and CDR2: SGDLS, YYNGEE. In DNA form, the CDR3 reads TGTGCCAGCAGCGTAGAGGCAGGGAACTATGGCTACACCTTC. This encodes CASSVEAGNYGYTF.

The rearrangement joins TRBV7-2 to TRBJ1-1, with D possibly being TRBD1 (6 bases). Germline lookup yields CDR1 SGHTA and CDR2 FQGNSA. Trimming shortened V by 5 bases and J by 1 base, and 8 bases separated the two germline ends. The CDR3 is 13 residues long. CDR3 in amino acids: CASSKGGNTEAFF. As DNA, the CDR3 is TGTGCCAGCAGCAAAGGGGGGAACACTGAAGCTTTCTTT.

This CDR3 is CAWSPLTSGTYEQYF. The CDR3 DNA follows: TGTGCCTGGAGCCCGTTGACTAGCGGGACCTACGAGCAGTACTTC. V is TRBV30 and J is TRBJ2-7, with TRBD2 matching 11 bases. The junction had 6 bases not matched to a gene; V was cut back by 3 bases and J by 2 bases. The CDR3 contains 15 residues. CDR1 and CDR2 from the germline V gene are GTSNPN and SVGIG (reference sequence).

J is TRBJ2-7 and V is TRBV10-3, with TRBD1 as a possible D gene (6 bases). CDR1 and CDR2 from the germline V gene are ENHRY and SYGVKD. There are 13 residues in the CDR3. Trimming stripped 0 bases from V and 3 bases from J, with 6 bases between. The CDR3 reads CAISESDSYEQYF. CDR3 nucleotides: TGTGCCATCAGTGAGTCGGACAGCTACGAGCAGTACTTC.

This chain links TRBV10-2 with TRBJ2-7; 9 bases match TRBD1. The CDR3 sequence is 14 residues long. CDR1 is WSHSY and CDR2 is SAAADI in the germline V gene. After removal of 7 bases from V and 8 bases from J, the junction contained 12 bases not matched to a gene. The CDR3 coding sequence is TGCGCCAGCACTAAGGACAGGGGTATAGGACAGCAGTACTTC. Translating it yields CASTKDRGIGQQYF.

This sequence joins TRBV5-1 and TRBJ1-2; the D gene is possibly TRBD1 (5 bases). There are 14 residues in the CDR3. CDR1 SGHRS and CDR2 YFSETQ come from the germline V gene. Trimming removed 4 bases at V and 8 bases at J, with 18 bases between. For the CDR3, the DNA is TGCGCCAGCAGCCTAGGGGCCGAGAGGGTAGGCTACACCTTC. Protein sequence: CASSLGAERVGYTF.

This clone appeared a single time. The chain is built from TRBV27 and TRBJ1-2; D is ambiguous. Germline CDR1 MNHEY, CDR2 SMNVEV (reference sequence). This CDR3 region has 13 residues. Trimming removed 3 bases at V and 2 bases at J, with 7 bases between. CDR3 in DNA: TGTGCCAGCAGTTTTGCCGAGAACTATGGCTACACCTTC. The encoded protein is CASSFAENYGYTF.

The chain couples TRBV5-4 to TRBJ2-1, with 8 bases aligning to TRBD2. Germline V CDR1 and CDR2: SGHNT, YYREEE (reference sequence). The CDR3 extends over 16 amino acids. Trimming took 4 bases from V and 6 from J; bases not matched to a gene: 12. The CDR3 DNA follows: TGTGCCAGCAGCCCAGGAGCGGGAGTAGGGATCAATGAGCAGTTCTTC. Translated, it gives CASSPGAGVGINEQFF.

The rearrangement uses TRBV7-9 and TRBJ1-1; D is uncertain. This CDR3 is built from 14 residues. Germline values: CDR1 SEHNR, CDR2 FQNEAQ (reference sequence). V gave up 5 bases and J gave up 3 bases, with 13 bases separating them. In nucleotides, the CDR3 is TGTGCCAGCAGCCCCCGCCGGTTGGACACTGAAGCTTTCTTT. Protein: CASSPRRLDTEAFF.

Only one count was recorded for this clone. J is TRBJ2-5 and V is TRBV11-2, with 9 bases identical to TRBD2. Germline assignment: CDR1 SGHAT and CDR2 FQNNGV. The V and J ends lost 0 bases and 6 bases, in that order; junction bases with no gene match: 11. The CDR3 totals 17 residues. CDR3 sequence (DNA): TGTGCCAGCAGCTTAGATCTGGCGGTAGCGGGAGAAAAGACCCAGTACTTC. Translated: CASSLDLAVAGEKTQYF.

The chain is built from TRBV5-4 and TRBJ2-3; D tentatively fits TRBD1 or TRBD2 (5 bases each). Germline V gene sequence: CDR1 SGHNT, CDR2 YYREEE (reference sequence). V gave up 3 bases and J gave up 1 base, with 15 bases separating them. There are 16 residues in the CDR3. As DNA, the CDR3 is TGTGCCAGCAGCTGGGGTTCGAGGGGTGGCACAGATACGCAGTATTTT. Its protein product is CASSWGSRGGTDTQYF.

This clone was observed a single time. J is TRBJ1-4 and V is TRBV10-3, with D possibly TRBD1 on 6 matching bases. The V gene lost 3 bases and the J gene lost 0 bases, with 11 bases spanning the gap. Per the germline V gene, CDR1 is ENHRY and CDR2 is SYGVKD. The CDR3 length is 16 residues. This CDR3 reads CAISDNKGATNEKLFF. Written as DNA, the CDR3 is TGTGCCATCAGTGATAATAAGGGGGCAACTAATGAAAAACTGTTTTTT.

The CDR3 here is CASSLASGHYEQYF. The CDR3 region has the DNA TGTGCCAGCAGTTTAGCTAGCGGCCACTACGAGCAGTACTTC. V and J are TRBV6-5 and TRBJ2-7; 7 bases line up with TRBD2. CDR3 length: 14 residues. Trimming took 4 bases from V and 3 from J; bases not matched to a gene: 6. CDR1 MNHEY and CDR2 SVGAGI come from the germline V gene.

CDR3 coding DNA: TGTGCCATCAGTGAGTCTATTGGGACTACTTACAATGAGCAGTTCTTC. Protein product: CAISESIGTTYNEQFF. The chain links TRBV10-3 to TRBJ2-1; TRBD2 aligns across 7 bases. The CDR3 has 16 residues. With V trimmed by 0 bases and J by 4 bases, 6 bases remained unmatched. Germline CDR1 is ENHRY and CDR2 is SYGVKD.

This CDR3 is CASSSGTYGQPQHF. CDR3 bases: TGTGCCAGCAGCTCCGGGACGTACGGGCAGCCCCAGCATTTT. The chain carries TRBV7-2 and TRBJ1-5, with a possible D match to TRBD1 (5 bases). The V end was cut by 4 bases, the J end by 7 bases, with 14 bases between. The CDR3 loop spans 14 amino acids. Germline CDR1 SGHTA, CDR2 FQGNSA.

This clone was detected only once. V gene TRBV7-2 combines with J gene TRBJ2-7, with D perhaps matching TRBD1 or TRBD2 (5 bases each). V gave up 5 bases and J gave up 6 bases, with 17 bases separating them. From germline, CDR1 is SGHTA and CDR2 FQGNSA. The length of the CDR3 is 14 residues. CDR3 in DNA: TGTGCCAGCAGCCTCCGGGGCTTCTCCGCCGAGCAGTACTTC. As protein: CASSLRGFSAEQYF.

The sample holds one count of this clone. The chain uses TRBV2 and TRBJ1-5; perhaps TRBD1 as D (5 bases). CDR1 and CDR2 (germline): SNHLY, FYNNEI. The V and J ends lost 5 bases and 6 bases respectively, with 11 bases between them. The CDR3 is 13 amino acids. Here the CDR3 DNA reads TGTGCCAGCAGTCCTCAGGGATTTCAGCCCCAGCATTTT. This sequence encodes CASSPQGFQPQHF. The entire variable domain, with the rest obtained from reference TRBV2 and TRBJ1-5, is as follows: EPEVTQTPSHQVTQMGQEVILRCVPISNHLYFYWYRQILGQKVEFLVSFYNNEISEKSEIFDDQFSVERPDGSNFTLKIRSTKLEDSAMYFCASSPQGFQPQHFGDGTRLSIL.

The rearrangement joins TRBV2 to TRBJ1-1; 7 bases agree with TRBD1. The J segment lost 5 bases and the V segment lost 9 bases, leaving 12 bases of the junction unmatched. CDR1 is SNHLY, CDR2 FYNNEI, per germline. The CDR3 sequence is 14 residues long. The CDR3: CASNRDRGGTEAFF. The CDR3 DNA follows: TGTGCCAGTAACCGGGACAGAGGAGGGACTGAAGCTTTCTTT.

The CDR3 region is CASSYGKGEQFF. The CDR3 nucleotides read TGTGCCAGCAGTTACGGCAAGGGGGAGCAGTTCTTC. The chain employs TRBV6-5 and TRBJ2-1; D might be TRBD1 (5 bases). Trimming pared 2 bases from V and 10 bases from J, leaving 9 bases between. Germline values: CDR1 MNHEY, CDR2 SVGAGI. There are 12 residues in the CDR3.

DNA of the CDR3: TGTGCCAGCAGCGTAGGTAGCGGGGGGGCAGGGACCCAGTACTTC. Residues: CASSVGSGGAGTQYF. V usage is TRBV9 and J usage is TRBJ2-5; 11 nucleotides match TRBD2. The V segment lost 0 bases and the J segment 7 bases; nucleotides outside the gene matches: 5. The CDR3 consists of 15 residues. Germline CDR1 reads SGDLS; CDR2 reads YYNGEE.

This chain connects TRBV19 to TRBJ2-5, with 10 bases lining up with TRBD2. The length of the CDR3 is 16 residues. In germline, CDR1 is LNHDA, CDR2 SQIVND (reference sequence). After removal of 4 bases from V and 1 base from J, the junction contained 6 bases not matched to a gene. CDR3 bases: TGTGCCAGTAGTACACCCAGGACTAGCGGCCAAGAGACCCAGTACTTC. It is translated as CASSTPRTSGQETQYF.

The chain carries TRBV7-2 and TRBJ2-7; the D gene is possibly TRBD1 (7 bases). The CDR3 loop spans 14 amino acids. CDR1 and CDR2 (germline): SGHTA, FQGNSA. The V and J ends lost 4 bases and 2 bases respectively, with 12 bases between them. The CDR3 sequence is CASSSRRGAYEQYF. The CDR3 region has the DNA TGTGCCAGCAGCTCCCGCAGGGGGGCCTACGAGCAGTACTTC.

The genes are TRBV28 and TRBJ2-7; D unresolved. The V gene's germline CDR1 is MDHEN and CDR2 SYDVKM. V was trimmed by 2 bases and J by 4 bases, leaving 3 bases between them. The CDR3 has 11 amino acids. The CDR3 is CASSLTYEQYF. The CDR3 nucleotides read TGTGCCAGCAGTTTAACTTACGAGCAGTACTTC. The full variable domain, completed using reference TRBV28 and TRBJ2-7, is DVKVTQSSRYLVKRTGEKVFLECVQDMDHENMFWYRQDPGLGLRLIYFSYDVKMKEKGDIPEGYSVSREKKERFSLILESASTNQTSMYLCASSLTYEQYFGPGTRLTVT.

The rearrangement joins TRBV5-1 to TRBJ2-5, with TRBD2 matching 11 bases. Germline CDR1 and CDR2: SGHRS and YFSETQ. The CDR3 spans 15 residues. V trimming: 6 bases; J trimming: 4 bases; junction bases outside the gene matches: 8. The CDR3 reads CASTELTSGVETQYF. In nucleotides, the CDR3 is TGCGCCAGCACCGAATTGACTAGCGGGGTAGAGACCCAGTACTTC.

This clone was picked up a small number of times. This chain joins TRBV10-3 and TRBJ2-3; the D gene is possibly TRBD1 (5 bases). Trimming shortened V by 2 bases and J by 2 bases, and 8 bases separated the two germline ends. This CDR3 has 14 residues. Per germline, CDR1 ENHRY and CDR2 SYGVKD. As DNA, the CDR3 is TGTGCCATCAGTGAGGGGGCGAACACAGATACGCAGTATTTT. This codes for CAISEGANTDTQYF.

The V gene is TRBV6-6, the J gene TRBJ2-1; TRBD2 is a possible D gene (6 bases). The CDR3 sequence is 11 residues long. From germline, CDR1 is MNHNY and CDR2 SVGAGI (reference sequence). Between the trimmed V and J ends, which lost 5 bases and 8 bases, there was a span of 7 bases. This CDR3 is CASSGEDEQFF. The CDR3 coding sequence is TGTGCCAGCAGTGGGGAGGATGAGCAGTTCTTC.